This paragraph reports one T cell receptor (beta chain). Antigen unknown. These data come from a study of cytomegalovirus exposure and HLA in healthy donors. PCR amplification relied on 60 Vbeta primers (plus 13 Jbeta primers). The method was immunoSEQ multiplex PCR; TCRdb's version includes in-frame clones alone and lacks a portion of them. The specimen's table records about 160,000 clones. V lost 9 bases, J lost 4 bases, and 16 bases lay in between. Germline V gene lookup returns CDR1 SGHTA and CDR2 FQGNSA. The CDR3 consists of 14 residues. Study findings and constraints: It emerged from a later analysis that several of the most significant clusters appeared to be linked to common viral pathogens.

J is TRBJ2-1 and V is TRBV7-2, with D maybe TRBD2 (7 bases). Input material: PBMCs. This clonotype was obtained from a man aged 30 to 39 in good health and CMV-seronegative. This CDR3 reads CASRDTSVYNEQFF. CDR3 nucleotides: TGTGCCAGTCGGGACACTAGCGTTTACAATGAGCAGTTCTTC.